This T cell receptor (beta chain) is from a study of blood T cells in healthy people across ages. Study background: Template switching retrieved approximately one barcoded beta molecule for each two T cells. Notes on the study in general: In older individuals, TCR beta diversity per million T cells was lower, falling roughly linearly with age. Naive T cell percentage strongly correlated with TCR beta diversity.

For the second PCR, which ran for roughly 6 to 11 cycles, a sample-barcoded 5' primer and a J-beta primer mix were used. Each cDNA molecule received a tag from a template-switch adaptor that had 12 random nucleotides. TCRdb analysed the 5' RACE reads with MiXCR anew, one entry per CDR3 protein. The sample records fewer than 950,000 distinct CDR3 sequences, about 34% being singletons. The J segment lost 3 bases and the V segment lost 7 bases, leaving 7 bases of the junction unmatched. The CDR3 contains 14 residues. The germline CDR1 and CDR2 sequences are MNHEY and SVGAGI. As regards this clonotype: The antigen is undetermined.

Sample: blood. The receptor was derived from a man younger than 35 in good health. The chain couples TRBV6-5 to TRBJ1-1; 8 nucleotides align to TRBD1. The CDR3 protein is CASTQQGGHTEAFF. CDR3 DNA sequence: TGTGCCAGCACTCAACAGGGGGGTCACACTGAAGCTTTCTTT.